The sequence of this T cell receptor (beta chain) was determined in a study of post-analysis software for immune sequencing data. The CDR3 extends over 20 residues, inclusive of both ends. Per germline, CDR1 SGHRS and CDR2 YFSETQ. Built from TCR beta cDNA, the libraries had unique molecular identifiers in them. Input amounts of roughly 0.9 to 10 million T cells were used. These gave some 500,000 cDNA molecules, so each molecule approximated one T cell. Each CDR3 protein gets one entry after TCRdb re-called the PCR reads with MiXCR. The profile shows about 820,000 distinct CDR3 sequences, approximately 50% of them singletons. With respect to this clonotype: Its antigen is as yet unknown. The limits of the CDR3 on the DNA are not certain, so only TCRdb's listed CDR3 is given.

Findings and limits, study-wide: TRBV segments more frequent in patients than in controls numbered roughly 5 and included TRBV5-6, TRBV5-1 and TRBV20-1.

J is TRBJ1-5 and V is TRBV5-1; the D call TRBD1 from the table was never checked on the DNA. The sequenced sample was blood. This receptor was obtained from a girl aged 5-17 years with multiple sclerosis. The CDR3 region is CASSGGGGWRAVLRAGHQHF.